Many counts were recorded for the clone carrying this T cell receptor (beta chain). The antigen is not known. Using its own MiXCR run on the 5' RACE reads, TCRdb lists one record per CDR3 protein. The table records about 360,000 distinct CDR3 sequences, around 15% of them present only once. V gave up 0 bases and J gave up 0 bases; unmatched junction bases: 3. Germline V gene sequence: CDR1 LNHNV, CDR2 YYDKDF (reference sequence). The CDR3 covers 16 residues. The data are from a study of T-cell memory formation after mild COVID-19. Points from the study as a whole: Contracting CD8+ clones were enriched in EMRA, CD4+ mainly in CM and EM.

What was sequenced was PBMCs or a T cell subset sorted from them (not recorded which). This clonotype was sampled from a man aged 18 to 29 who had mild COVID-19 (a few samples of this study predate the infection). Cell type and time point are not known. The rearrangement joins TRBV15 to TRBJ2-3; 7 bases are shared with TRBD2. The CDR3 DNA reads TGTGCCACCAGCAGAGATCGGGGGGAAAGCACAGATACGCAGTATTTT. Its protein product is CATSRDRGESTDTQYF.